Shown below are 31 T cell receptor beta chains from a single sample sequenced in a study of CD8 T cells in Susac syndrome (dated by TCRdb to the late 2010s). To prepare the library, the immunoSEQ multiplex PCR assay was applied. RNA was extracted using the RNeasy kit, and roughly 0.5 to 1 microgram was reverse transcribed with random hexamers. Using fastp at Q25 and MiXCR, TCRdb reprocessed the public reads and kept productive beta chains. Each CDR3 protein gets just one entry, which takes the most common genes and DNA from the rows behind it. This sample lists 180,000 or so distinct CDR3 sequences; 90% to 95% were detected once. The ten most abundant clones make up around 0.085% of the sample. Sequencing was performed on CD4+ T cells from PBMCs. The receptor source for this set is a human donor with multiple sclerosis.

The DNA of the CDR3 is TGTGCCAGCAGTCAAGACGTAGGGCCCCAGCATTTT. This translates into CASSQDVGPQHF. This rearrangement joins TRBV12-3 or TRBV12-4 to TRBJ1-5, with D unclear. CDR3 length equals 12 residues. Trimming stripped 5 bases from V and 9 bases from J, with 11 bases between.

J is TRBJ1-1 and V is TRBV9; D remains unclear. CDR1 is SGDLS, CDR2 YYNGEE, per germline. Trimming shortened V by 4 bases and J by 4 bases, and 17 bases separated the two germline ends. The CDR3 extends over 15 amino acids. The CDR3 region has the DNA TGTGCCAGCAGCCCCCATCTCGGTGGGAGCACTGAAGCTTTCTTT. This encodes CASSPHLGGSTEAFF.

The chain links TRBV2 to TRBJ1-2, with TRBD1 identical over 8 bases. The junction had 8 bases not matched to a gene; V was cut back by 7 bases and J by 4 bases. Germline-derived CDR1 and CDR2 are SNHLY and FYNNEI. This CDR3 has 14 amino acids. This chain's CDR3 is CASNPQGEFYGYTF. In DNA, the CDR3 is TGTGCCAGCAACCCACAGGGGGAGTTCTATGGCTACACCTTC. Based on the CDR3 plus reference TRBV2 and TRBJ1-2, the full variable domain is EPEVTQTPSHQVTQMGQEVILRCVPISNHLYFYWYRQILGQKVEFLVSFYNNEISEKSEIFDDQFSVERPDGSNFTLKIRSTKLEDSAMYFCASNPQGEFYGYTFGSGTRLTVV.

This chain connects TRBV30 to TRBJ1-2; D not certain. The V and J ends lost 1 base and 8 bases respectively, with 14 bases between them. The germline gives CDR1 GTSNPN, CDR2 SVGIG (reference sequence). The CDR3 runs 13 residues. The CDR3 protein is CAWSEKASRGYTF. CDR3 sequence (DNA): TGTGCCTGGAGTGAGAAGGCGTCCCGGGGCTACACCTTC.

The chain carries TRBV12-3 or TRBV12-4 and TRBJ2-1; 9 nucleotides match TRBD2. This CDR3 has 15 amino acids. Trimming at V came to 3 bases and at J to 5 bases, leaving 5 bases not matched to a gene. CDR3 sequence (DNA): TGTGCCAGCAGTTTTCCGGGACTAGCTAACAATGAGCAGTTCTTC. It yields the protein CASSFPGLANNEQFF.

V and J are TRBV24-1 and TRBJ2-1; D might be TRBD1 (6 bases). Germline V gene sequence: CDR1 KGHDR, CDR2 SFDVKD. This CDR3 has 13 residues. Deletions cut 4 bases from V and 9 bases from J, with 12 bases between. CDR3 loop: CATSEPGVGEQFF. CDR3 DNA: TGTGCCACCAGTGAGCCAGGGGTAGGTGAGCAGTTCTTC.

This chain joins TRBV9 and TRBJ1-2; the match to TRBD1 covers 8 bases. After removal of 2 bases from V and 4 bases from J, the junction contained 7 bases not matched to a gene. This CDR3 has 15 residues. The germline gives CDR1 SGDLS, CDR2 YYNGEE. The CDR3 DNA sequence: TGTGCCAGCAGCGTTTTCTCCGGGACAGGCTATGGCTACACCTTC. Its protein product is CASSVFSGTGYGYTF.

This chain joins TRBV13 and TRBJ2-2, with 9 nucleotides matching TRBD1. CDR3 length: 16 residues. V shed 5 bases and J 2 bases; nucleotides not matched to a gene: 6. The germline V gene encodes CDR1 PRHDT and CDR2 FYEKMQ (reference sequence). CDR3 protein: CASSLGTGFNTGELFF. The CDR3 nucleotides are TGTGCCAGCAGCCTCGGGACAGGGTTTAACACCGGGGAGCTGTTTTTT.

The rearrangement uses TRBV12-3 or TRBV12-4 and TRBJ2-1, with D possibly called TRBD1 or TRBD2 (6 bases each). V lost 3 bases, J lost 5 bases, and 11 bases lay in between. This CDR3 comprises 14 residues. Here the CDR3 reads CASSFGGVHNEQFF. In nucleotides, the CDR3 is TGTGCCAGCAGTTTCGGGGGCGTCCACAATGAGCAGTTCTTC.

This chain uses TRBV3-1 with TRBJ2-3, with D possibly TRBD1 on 8 matching bases. Germline CDR1 LGHDT, CDR2 YNNKEL (reference sequence). V was trimmed by 3 bases and J by 13 bases, leaving 17 bases between them. CDR3 size: 13 residues. CDR3 nucleotide sequence: TGTGCCAGCAGCCAGGGGAGGGGGACAGGCAAGTATTTT. Protein: CASSQGRGTGKYF.

The rearrangement uses TRBV24-1 and TRBJ2-3; D ambiguous. CDR1 and CDR2 from the germline V gene are KGHDR and SFDVKD. This CDR3 is 12 amino acids long. V was clipped by 4 bases and J by 4 bases, with 5 bases between them. The CDR3 sequence is CATSEVPDTQYF. The CDR3 DNA follows: TGTGCCACCAGTGAGGTCCCAGATACGCAGTATTTT.

The chain is built from TRBV3-1 and TRBJ2-3, with 10 bases that match TRBD2. After removal of 2 bases from V and 2 bases from J, the junction contained 4 bases not matched to a gene. CDR1 LGHDT and CDR2 YNNKEL come from the germline V gene (reference sequence). The CDR3 extends over 16 amino acids. The CDR3 loop is CASSQRLAGATDTQYF. The DNA of the CDR3 is TGTGCCAGCAGCCAACGTCTAGCGGGGGCCACAGATACGCAGTATTTT.

This clonotype was seen only once. V gene TRBV27 combines with J gene TRBJ2-7; TRBD2 agrees at 12 bases. Per germline, CDR1 MNHEY and CDR2 SMNVEV (reference sequence). The junction had 14 bases not matched to a gene; V was cut back by 5 bases and J by 3 bases. There are 18 residues in the CDR3. The CDR3 DNA reads as TGTGCCAGCAGTCCGCTAGCGGGAGGGTCCCGCCGCCTCTACGAGCAGTACTTC. Residues: CASSPLAGGSRRLYEQYF.

The V gene is TRBV9, the J gene TRBJ2-1; 10 positions agree with TRBD2. V was clipped by 3 bases and J by 5 bases; unmatched bases: 5. The germline V gene has CDR1 SGDLS and CDR2 YYNGEE. This CDR3 has 15 amino acids. The CDR3 loop is CASSAQREGHNEQFF. The CDR3 DNA reads as TGTGCCAGCAGCGCCCAGCGGGAGGGCCACAATGAGCAGTTCTTC.

This chain's CDR3 is CASSLGAARAGEQYF. The CDR3, as DNA: TGTGCCAGCAGCTTAGGAGCGGCGAGGGCCGGCGAGCAGTACTTC. The chain carries TRBV7-3 and TRBJ2-7; D may be TRBD2 (5 bases). From germline, CDR1 is SGHTA and CDR2 FQGTGA. The V and J ends lost 2 bases and 6 bases respectively, with 17 bases between them. This CDR3 has 15 residues.

The chain links TRBV18 to TRBJ2-1; perhaps TRBD1 as D (5 bases). The CDR3 is 11 amino acids. The germline CDR1 and CDR2 sequences are KGHSH and LQKENI. Trimming cost V 8 bases and J 9 bases, with 11 bases left between them. The CDR3 here is CASEGVTEQFF. The DNA for the CDR3 is TGTGCCAGCGAAGGGGTTACTGAGCAGTTCTTC.

V is TRBV20-1 and J is TRBJ1-1; D is possibly TRBD1 (6 bases). The V and J ends lost 4 bases and 7 bases respectively, with 10 bases between them. Per germline, CDR1 DFQATT and CDR2 SNEGSKA (reference sequence). The length of the CDR3 is 11 residues. The CDR3 bases are TGCAGTGCTATCGGACAGCTTGAAGCTTTCTTT. It yields the protein CSAIGQLEAFF.

This chain uses TRBV20-1 with TRBJ2-3, with 10 bases identical to TRBD2. This CDR3 region has 15 residues. Germline-derived CDR1 and CDR2 are DFQATT and SNEGSKA (reference sequence). The trim removed 6 bases at V and 1 base at J, leaving 7 bases unmatched. CDR3 protein: CSAAASGRGTDTQYF. The CDR3 region has the DNA TGCAGTGCCGCAGCTAGCGGGAGAGGCACAGATACGCAGTATTTT.

Note on this clonotype: Compared with germline, one end of the junction differs, possibly owing to a read error. The gene calls are TRBV20-1 and TRBJ2-5; 11 positions agree with TRBD1. The germline V gene encodes CDR1 DFQATT and CDR2 SNEGSKA (reference sequence). CDR3 size: 15 residues. The CDR3 here is CSARDGQGAGETQYF. The CDR3 nucleotides read TGCAGTGCGAGAGACGGACAGGGGGCGGGAGAGACCCAGTACTTC.

This sequence joins TRBV3-1 and TRBJ2-6, with D unresolved. V lost 2 bases to trimming and J lost 0 bases, with 5 bases between them. The CDR3 sequence is 15 residues long. Germline V gene data show CDR1 as LGHDT and CDR2 as YNNKEL (reference sequence). The CDR3 nucleotides are TGTGCCAGCAGCCAACTACCCTCTGGGGCCAACGTCCTGACTTTC. Amino acids: CASSQLPSGANVLTF. The complete variable domain, with remaining parts taken from reference TRBV3-1 and TRBJ2-6, reads DTAVSQTPKYLVTQMGNDKSIKCEQNLGHDTMYWYKQDSKKFLKIMFSYNNKELIINETVPNRFSPKSPDKAHLNLHINSLELGDSAVYFCASSQLPSGANVLTFGAGSRLTVL.

The chain links TRBV18 to TRBJ1-2; the D is unclear. CDR1 and CDR2 (germline): KGHSH, LQKENI. With 3 bases removed from V and 7 bases from J, the gap between germline ends came to 12 bases. This CDR3 has 13 residues. CDR3 residues: CASSPTGSIGYTF. The CDR3 nucleotides are TGTGCCAGCTCACCGACGGGGTCCATTGGCTACACCTTC.

V gene TRBV4-1 combines with J gene TRBJ2-2; D possibly corresponds to TRBD2 (5 bases). CDR1 and CDR2 from the germline V gene are MGHRA and YSYEKL. This CDR3 spans 11 amino acids. Trimming cost V 9 bases and J 7 bases, with 9 bases left between them. Here the CDR3 DNA reads TGCGCCAGTAGCGTATTCGGGGAGCTGTTTTTT. Protein: CASSVFGELFF.

The rearrangement joins TRBV7-3 to TRBJ1-1; no definite D call. CDR1 SGHTA and CDR2 FQGTGA come from the germline V gene. This CDR3 has 13 amino acids. V was shortened by 4 bases and J by 4 bases, with 10 bases between the two germline ends. The CDR3 is CASSSRLGTEAFF. The CDR3 nucleotides read TGTGCCAGCAGCTCCCGTCTTGGCACTGAAGCTTTCTTT.

V usage is TRBV20-1 and J usage is TRBJ2-7; 11 bases line up with TRBD2. J was trimmed by 6 bases and V by 1 base; bases with no gene match: 8. Germline V lookup: CDR1 DFQATT, CDR2 SNEGSKA (reference sequence). This CDR3 has 15 residues. CDR3 amino acids: CSARVALAGVGEQYF. The CDR3 region has the DNA TGCAGTGCTAGAGTGGCACTAGCGGGAGTAGGCGAGCAGTACTTC.

The rearrangement joins TRBV29-1 to TRBJ2-3; D perhaps matches TRBD1 (5 bases). The germline V gene encodes CDR1 SQVTM and CDR2 ANQGSEA. There are 15 residues in the CDR3. V was clipped by 8 bases and J by 6 bases, with 24 bases between them. CDR3: CSSKLSDTGMDTQYF. In DNA form, the CDR3 reads TGCAGCTCGAAACTCTCGGACACCGGCATGGATACGCAGTATTTT.

The chain joins TRBV5-1 to TRBJ2-3; D gene uncertain. CDR3 length: 13 residues. CDR1 is SGHRS and CDR2 is YFSETQ in the germline V gene. With 0 bases removed from V and 9 bases from J, the gap between germline ends came to 11 bases. Written as DNA, the CDR3 is TGCGCCAGCAGCTTGGCCGAGTACAGCACGCAGTATTTT. Protein: CASSLAEYSTQYF.

The chain has TRBV25-1 and TRBJ2-1; no reliable D call. Germline V lookup: CDR1 MGHDK, CDR2 SYGVNS. The CDR3 length is 12 residues. Trimming took 2 bases from V and 4 from J, leaving 3 bases between them. CDR3 protein: CASSERYNEQFF. DNA for the CDR3: TGTGCCAGCAGTGAACGTTACAATGAGCAGTTCTTC.

The chain has TRBV18 and TRBJ2-7, with TRBD2 as a possible D gene (5 bases). Germline V gene lookup returns CDR1 KGHSH and CDR2 LQKENI. The germline V and J ends were trimmed by 1 base and 3 bases, with 10 bases remaining between them. The CDR3 loop spans 14 amino acids. The CDR3 DNA sequence: TGTGCCAGCTCACCACTGAAGGGAGACTACGAGCAGTACTTC. It yields the protein CASSPLKGDYEQYF.

The V gene is TRBV20-1, the J gene TRBJ1-5; D possibly corresponds to TRBD1 (6 bases). Trimming left V 0 bases short and J 2 bases short, with 17 bases between. This CDR3 is 17 amino acids long. The germline CDR1 and CDR2 sequences are DFQATT and SNEGSKA (reference sequence). This chain's CDR3 is CSARDWLGGLGNQPQHF. In DNA form, the CDR3 reads TGCAGTGCTAGAGATTGGTTGGGGGGCCTTGGCAATCAGCCCCAGCATTTT.

The chain is built from TRBV20-1 and TRBJ1-6, with D hard to call. Germline CDR1 DFQATT, CDR2 SNEGSKA (reference sequence). This CDR3 is 14 amino acids long. The DNA for the CDR3 is TGCAGGGAAAGGCCCACGGGGTGTAATTCACCCCTCCACTTT. This encodes CRERPTGCNSPLHF.

The gene calls are TRBV9 and TRBJ1-2; 9 positions agree with TRBD1. Trimming took 6 bases from V and 7 from J; bases not matched to a gene: 10. Germline CDR1 SGDLS, CDR2 YYNGEE. The CDR3 is 14 residues long. The CDR3: CASTEGGQGVGYTF. For the CDR3, the DNA is TGTGCCAGCACCGAAGGGGGACAGGGTGTTGGCTACACCTTC.